A single sample is the source of the 21 T cell receptor beta chains below, sequenced in a study of regulatory T cells in long-lasting Graves disease. Time point defined: persistent/refractory GD, antithyroid drugs over 5 years with positive TRAb. RNA isolated from PBMCs was used to make the TCR library. CDR3 regions were amplified by Arm-PCR using iRepertoire HTBI primers to build TCR beta libraries. Using its own MiXCR run on the multiplex PCR reads, TCRdb lists one record per CDR3 protein. The sample contains about 450,000 distinct CDR3 sequences, roughly a quarter of which appear only once. This specimen was peripheral blood mononuclear cells (PBMCs), taken when the disease was refractory, from a patient treated with antithyroid drugs. The origin of the receptors is a female donor with Graves disease.

This clonotype has just a few counts. The J gene is TRBJ1-1, the V gene TRBV7-9, with unresolved D. Trimming took 5 bases from V and 6 from J, leaving 7 bases between them. Germline CDR1 and CDR2: SEHNR and FQNEAQ (reference sequence). This CDR3 spans 11 amino acids. The CDR3 sequence is CASSLPAEAFF. DNA of the CDR3: TGTGCCAGCAGCCTACCCGCTGAAGCTTTCTTT.

V gene TRBV20-1 combines with J gene TRBJ1-3, with D possibly matching TRBD1 (5 bases). Germline V gene sequence: CDR1 DFQATT, CDR2 SNEGSKA (reference sequence). This CDR3 comprises 13 residues. V was pared by 3 bases and J by 0 bases, with 6 bases between. The CDR3 coding sequence is TGCAGTGCTAGGGGGGGCTCTGGAAACACCATATATTTT. This gives the protein CSARGGSGNTIYF.

This clonotype was recorded a few times. The rearrangement joins TRBV30 to TRBJ2-2; unclear D gene. CDR1 is GTSNPN, CDR2 SVGIG, per germline (reference sequence). CDR3 length equals 13 residues. Trimming pared 0 bases from V and 6 bases from J, leaving 8 bases between. As DNA, the CDR3 is TGTGCCTGGAGTGTGATTGATTCCGGGGAGCTGTTTTTT. This translates into CAWSVIDSGELFF.

The chain combines TRBV7-2 with TRBJ2-2, with a possible D match to TRBD2 (6 bases). The V gene's germline CDR1 is SGHTA and CDR2 FQGNSA. The CDR3 has 14 residues. V lost 4 bases and J 4 bases, leaving 10 bases between the germline ends. The CDR3 region is CASSSTSSTGELFF. CDR3 coding DNA: TGTGCCAGCAGCTCGACTAGTAGCACCGGGGAGCTGTTTTTT. Full variable domain (outside the CDR3, taken from reference TRBV7-2 and TRBJ2-2): GAGVSQSPSNKVTEKGKDVELRCDPISGHTALYWYRQSLGQGLEFLIYFQGNSAPDKSGLPSDRFSAERTGGSVSTLTIQRTQQEDSAVYLCASSSTSSTGELFFGEGSRLTVL.

This clonotype was seen repeatedly, ten times or more. The chain is built from TRBV12-3 or TRBV12-4 and TRBJ2-2; no reliable D call. V lost 3 bases and J lost 7, with 6 bases in between. CDR3 length equals 12 residues. The CDR3 region has the DNA TGTGCCAGCAGTTTTGGTGACGGGGAGCTGTTTTTT. Encoded protein: CASSFGDGELFF.

This chain connects TRBV4-1 to TRBJ1-2; 12 bases fit TRBD1. The V gene's germline CDR1 is MGHRA and CDR2 YSYEKL. The CDR3 totals 17 residues. V was pared by 0 bases and J by 4 bases, with 6 bases of the junction left unmatched. The CDR3 coding sequence is TGCGCCAGCAGCCAAGACCGGGACAGGGGGCTTAGCTATGGCTACACCTTC. Protein: CASSQDRDRGLSYGYTF.

This clonotype occurred many times. The chain combines TRBV2 with TRBJ2-7; a possible D gene is TRBD1 (6 bases). Trimming took 3 bases from V and 1 from J, leaving 16 bases between them. This CDR3 has 16 amino acids. Looked up from germline, CDR1 is SNHLY and CDR2 is FYNNEI. CDR3 in amino acids: CASSDSLRGGSYEQYF. The CDR3, as DNA: TGTGCCAGCAGTGACTCTCTCAGGGGCGGATCCTACGAGCAGTACTTC.

The chain has TRBV4-2 and TRBJ1-1; 9 bases map to TRBD1. In germline, CDR1 is LGHNA, CDR2 YNFKEQ. The CDR3 contains 15 residues. V shed 0 bases, J shed 3 bases, and the junction held 2 bases outside the gene matches. The CDR3 nucleotides are TGTGCCAGCAGCCAAGAACGGGACAGGGACACTGAAGCTTTCTTT. Translation gives CASSQERDRDTEAFF.

The sample holds many counts of this clonotype. The V call is TRBV7-8, the J call TRBJ1-5, with no clear D. V dropped 5 bases and J dropped 0 bases, with 8 bases sitting between them. There are 14 residues in the CDR3. Germline loops: CDR1 SGHVS, CDR2 FQNEAQ. In DNA, the CDR3 is TGTGCCAGCAGCAACGGGGATAGCAATCAGCCCCAGCATTTT. Translation gives CASSNGDSNQPQHF.

This clonotype was counted between two and nine times. This chain links TRBV2 with TRBJ2-7; TRBD2 is a possible D gene (6 bases). The CDR3 runs 16 residues. Germline V gene sequence: CDR1 SNHLY, CDR2 FYNNEI. Between the trimmed V and J ends, which lost 6 bases and 1 base, there was a span of 19 bases. The DNA for the CDR3 is TGTGCCAGCAGCTTAGGAGGGGACCGGGGTTCCTACGAGCAGTACTTC. Translation gives CASSLGGDRGSYEQYF.

This clonotype was picked up one time. A single base separates this from a much larger clone, so it may be a read error. J is TRBJ2-5 and V is TRBV12-3 or TRBV12-4, with D perhaps matching TRBD1 or TRBD2 (7 bases each). CDR3 size: 13 residues. Trimming removed 8 bases from V and 7 bases from J, with 17 bases in between. CDR3: CASHRAGGGTQYF. The CDR3 region has the DNA TGTGCCAGCCATAGGGCAGGGGGGGGGACCCAGTACTTC.

The chain carries TRBV18 and TRBJ2-7; weak D call: TRBD1 (5 bases). The CDR3 totals 15 residues. Germline CDR1 reads KGHSH; CDR2 reads LQKENI. With 0 bases removed from V and 5 bases from J, the gap between germline ends came to 14 bases. CDR3 nucleotide sequence: TGTGCCAGCTCACCACCAGGGGCCTATGCGAACGAGCAGTACTTC. Its translation: CASSPPGAYANEQYF.

CDR3 amino acids: CASSAQGRNQPQHF. In DNA, the CDR3 is TGTGCCAGCAGCGCACAGGGGCGCAATCAGCCCCAGCATTTT. This chain joins TRBV7-9 and TRBJ1-5; 7 bases align to TRBD1. With 5 bases clipped from V and 2 bases from J, the junction kept 3 bases outside the gene matches. The CDR3 has 14 residues. Per the germline V gene, CDR1 is SEHNR and CDR2 is FQNEAQ (reference sequence).

This clonotype was seen a handful of times. This sequence joins TRBV4-1 and TRBJ2-5, with TRBD1 identical over 7 bases. Germline trimming cut 3 bases from V and 8 bases from J; bases unmatched to any gene: 9. Germline CDR1 and CDR2: MGHRA and YSYEKL. The CDR3 contains 14 residues. The CDR3 spells CASSHLTGIETQYF. DNA for the CDR3: TGCGCCAGCAGCCATCTGACAGGGATAGAAACCCAGTACTTC.

The chain links TRBV19 to TRBJ2-2; 12 bases map to TRBD1. Germline V lookup: CDR1 LNHDA, CDR2 SQIVND (reference sequence). CDR3 size: 17 residues. V trimming: 4 bases; J trimming: 7 bases; junction bases outside the gene matches: 10. CDR3 nucleotides: TGTGCCAGTAGTACCCATACGGGACAGGGGGCGGGCGGGGAGCTGTTTTTT. Amino acid sequence: CASSTHTGQGAGGELFF.

The chain joins TRBV7-9 to TRBJ2-5; possible D gene TRBD2, 6 bases. This CDR3 is 15 amino acids long. CDR1 and CDR2 from the germline V gene are SEHNR and FQNEAQ (reference sequence). V was shortened by 3 bases and J by 0 bases, with 11 bases between the two germline ends. The CDR3 here is CASSLLRDYQETQYF. CDR3 sequence (DNA): TGTGCCAGCAGCTTGCTACGGGACTACCAAGAGACCCAGTACTTC.

The rearrangement links TRBV29-1 to TRBJ1-3; tentatively, D is TRBD1 (5 bases). Germline V CDR1 and CDR2: SQVTM, ANQGSEA. The CDR3 runs 14 residues. V lost 7 bases to trimming and J lost 0 bases, with 13 bases between them. CDR3 region: CSAQDSNSGNTIYF. The DNA for the CDR3 is TGCAGCGCACAAGACAGTAACTCTGGAAACACCATATATTTT.

V is TRBV20-1 and J is TRBJ2-7, with 10 bases fitting TRBD2. J gave up 4 bases and V 0 bases, and 6 bases lay outside the gene matches. Per the germline V gene, CDR1 is DFQATT and CDR2 is SNEGSKA (reference sequence). CDR3 length: 15 amino acids. CDR3 DNA: TGCAGTGCTAGAGATAGGACTAGCGGAGCTTACGAGCAGTACTTC. It encodes CSARDRTSGAYEQYF.

This clonotype was seen at least ten times. J is TRBJ2-5 and V is TRBV27, with D unclear. The V end lost 5 bases, the J end lost 5 bases, and 21 bases lay between the germline ends. CDR1 MNHEY and CDR2 SMNVEV come from the germline V gene (reference sequence). The CDR3 runs 16 residues. Here the CDR3 reads CASSLRRFGVQETQYF. CDR3 nucleotides: TGTGCCAGCAGTCTTAGGCGGTTTGGGGTACAGGAGACCCAGTACTTC.

This chain uses TRBV19 with TRBJ1-4; 9 bases map to TRBD1. This CDR3 spans 12 amino acids. The junction had 0 bases not matched to a gene; V was cut back by 3 bases and J by 10 bases. Germline V CDR1 and CDR2: LNHDA, SQIVND (reference sequence). This CDR3 is CASSMDRGKLFF. CDR3 coding DNA: TGTGCCAGTAGTATGGACAGGGGAAAACTGTTTTTT.

The rearrangement links TRBV2 to TRBJ1-5, with D possibly being TRBD1 (6 bases). Germline assignment: CDR1 SNHLY and CDR2 FYNNEI. The CDR3 is 17 amino acids. Trimming took off 4 bases at V and 1 base at J, with 17 bases between the two ends. CDR3 nucleotide sequence: TGTGCCAGCAGTGGTGGGGGCCCATCTCGGAGCAATCAGCCCCAGCATTTT. Translated: CASSGGGPSRSNQPQHF.